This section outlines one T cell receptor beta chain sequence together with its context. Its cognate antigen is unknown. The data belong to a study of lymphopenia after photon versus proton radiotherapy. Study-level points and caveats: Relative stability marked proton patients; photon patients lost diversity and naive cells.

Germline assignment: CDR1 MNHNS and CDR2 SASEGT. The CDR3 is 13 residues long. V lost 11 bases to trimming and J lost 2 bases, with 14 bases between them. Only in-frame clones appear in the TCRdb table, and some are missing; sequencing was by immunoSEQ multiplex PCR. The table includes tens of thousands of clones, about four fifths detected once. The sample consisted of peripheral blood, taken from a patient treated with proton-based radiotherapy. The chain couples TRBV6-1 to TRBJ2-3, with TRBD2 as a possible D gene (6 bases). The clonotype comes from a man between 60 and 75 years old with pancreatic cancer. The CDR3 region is CAGLTSPTDTQYF. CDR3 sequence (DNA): TGTGCCGGACTAACTAGCCCCACAGATACGCAGTATTTT.